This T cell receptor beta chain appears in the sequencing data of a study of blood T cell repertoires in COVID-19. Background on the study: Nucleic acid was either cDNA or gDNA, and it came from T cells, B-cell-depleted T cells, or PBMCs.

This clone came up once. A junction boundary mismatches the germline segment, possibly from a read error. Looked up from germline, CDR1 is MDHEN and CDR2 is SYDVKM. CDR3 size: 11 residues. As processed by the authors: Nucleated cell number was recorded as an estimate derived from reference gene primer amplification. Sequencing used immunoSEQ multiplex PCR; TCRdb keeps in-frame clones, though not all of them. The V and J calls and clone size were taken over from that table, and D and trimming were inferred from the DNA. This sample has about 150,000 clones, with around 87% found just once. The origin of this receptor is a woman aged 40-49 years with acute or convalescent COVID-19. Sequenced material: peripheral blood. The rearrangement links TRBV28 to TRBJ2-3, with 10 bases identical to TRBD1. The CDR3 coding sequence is TGTGCCAGCAGTTTCGGGACAGGGGTTTCCTTT. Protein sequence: CASSFGTGVSF.